A selection of T cell receptor beta chains follows, all from one sample in a study of cytomegalovirus exposure and HLA in healthy donors. The assay was immunoSEQ multiplex PCR, and TCRdb's table has in-frame clones only and misses some. The top ten hold almost 4.5% of the sample, which has 140,000 or so clones, about 70% seen once. The sequenced sample was PBMCs. The receptors shown here come from a man aged 60 to 75 in good health and CMV-seronegative. Each CDR3 is given with its conserved first and last residue. A D gene is named only where the DNA matches it firmly.

v_gene	j_gene	d_gene	CDR3nt	CDR3aa
TRBV19	TRBJ2-5	TRBD2	TGTGCCAGTAGTATAAGCGGGGGGCGCATTGAGACCCAGTACTTC	CASSISGGRIETQYF
TRBV28	TRBJ1-1	.	TGTGCCAGCAGTATGACGGGGGAAGGGATCACTGAAGCTTTCTTT	CASSMTGEGITEAFF
TRBV4-2	TRBJ2-3	.	TGTGCCAGCAGCCAAGCTAGGCAGGAGGGGAGCACAGATACGCAGTATTTT	CASSQARQEGSTDTQYF
TRBV5-1	TRBJ2-3	TRBD2	TGCGCCAGCAGCTTACCGACTAGCGTCAGCAGCACAGATACGCAGTATTTT	CASSLPTSVSSTDTQYF
TRBV5-1	TRBJ2-2	.	TGCGCCAGCACCTCATCAGGGATTGCCGGGGAGCTGTTTTTT	CASTSSGIAGELFF
TRBV27	TRBJ2-7	TRBD2	TGTGCCAGCAGCCGACTAGCGGAGTTCTACGAGCAGTACTTC	CASSRLAEFYEQYF
TRBV2	TRBJ1-1	TRBD1	TGTGCCAGCAGTATAGGACAGGGAGTAGACGCTTTCTTT	CASSIGQGVDAFF
TRBV12-5	TRBJ2-1	TRBD1	TGTGCTAGTGGTTTGGCCACAGGGGTCTCCTACAATGAGCAGTTCTTC	CASGLATGVSYNEQFF
TRBV6-6	TRBJ2-3	TRBD1	TGTGCCAGCAGTTTAAACAGGGGAGATACGCAGTATTTT	CASSLNRGDTQYF
TRBV4-1	TRBJ1-4	.	TGCGCCAGCAGCCAAGCAGAAACAACTAATGAAAAACTGTTTTTT	CASSQAETTNEKLFF
TRBV25-1	TRBJ1-1	.	TGTGCCAGCAGTCTGGGCGGACAGTCGAACACTGAAGCTTTCTTT	CASSLGGQSNTEAFF
TRBV18	TRBJ1-5	.	TGTGCCAGCTCACCAGTGACAGGAGGATATAGCAATCAGCCCCAGCATTTT	CASSPVTGGYSNQPQHF
TRBV7-9	TRBJ2-3	TRBD2	TGTGCCAGCAGCGACGGCGAGCGGGAGTACACAGATACGCAGTATTTT	CASSDGEREYTDTQYF